This T cell receptor beta chain is drawn from a study of cytomegalovirus exposure and HLA in healthy donors. Regarding the study as a whole: CMV serostatus was the sole immune exposure data available. In an earlier analysis, productive rearrangement rates for most beta V segments clustered near 87% or 30%. The authors enumerated 180 or so TCR beta chains as linked to cytomegalovirus. Published work reported that the classifier diagnosed cytomegalovirus status with high specificity and sensitivity.

60 Vbeta and 13 Jbeta primers were used in PCR. The method was immunoSEQ multiplex PCR; TCRdb's version includes in-frame clones alone and lacks a portion of them. This sample has under 110,000 clones, with roughly 80% found just once. As to this clone: As yet, its antigen is unknown.

With V trimmed by 4 bases and J by 7 bases, 2 bases remained unmatched. The CDR3 has 12 amino acids. Per germline, CDR1 LGHNA and CDR2 YNFKEQ. This rearrangement joins TRBV4-2 to TRBJ1-2; 8 bases are a match to TRBD1. The source is a man between 35 and 55 years old in good health and CMV-seronegative. Input material: PBMCs. The CDR3 spells CASSRTGGGYTF. In nucleotides, the CDR3 is TGTGCCAGCAGCCGCACAGGGGGTGGCTACACCTTC.